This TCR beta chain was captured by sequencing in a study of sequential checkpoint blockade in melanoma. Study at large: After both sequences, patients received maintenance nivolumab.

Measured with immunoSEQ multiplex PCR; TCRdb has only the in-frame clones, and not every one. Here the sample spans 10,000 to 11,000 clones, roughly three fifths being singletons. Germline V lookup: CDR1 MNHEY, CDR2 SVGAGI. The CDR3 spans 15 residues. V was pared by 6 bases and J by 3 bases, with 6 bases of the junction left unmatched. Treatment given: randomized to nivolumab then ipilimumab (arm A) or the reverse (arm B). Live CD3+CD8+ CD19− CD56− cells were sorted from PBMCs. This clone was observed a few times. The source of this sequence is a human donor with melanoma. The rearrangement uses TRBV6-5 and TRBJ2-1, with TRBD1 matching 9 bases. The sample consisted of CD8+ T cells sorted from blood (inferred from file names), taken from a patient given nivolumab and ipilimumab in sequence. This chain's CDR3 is CASRSGTGSYNEQFF. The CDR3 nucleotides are TGTGCCAGCAGATCCGGGACAGGGAGCTACAATGAGCAGTTCTTC.